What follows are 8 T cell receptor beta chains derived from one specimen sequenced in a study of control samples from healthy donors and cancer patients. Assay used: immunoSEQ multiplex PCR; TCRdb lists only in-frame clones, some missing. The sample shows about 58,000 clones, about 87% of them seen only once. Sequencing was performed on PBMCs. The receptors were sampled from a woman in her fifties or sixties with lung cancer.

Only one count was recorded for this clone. The CDR3 DNA reads as TGTGCCAGTAGCCCGGGCGGGGACGCTCAGCCCCAGCATTTT. This sequence encodes CASSPGGDAQPQHF. The rearrangement links TRBV19 to TRBJ1-5; tentatively, D is TRBD1 (5 bases). The CDR3 sequence is 14 residues long. V was shortened by 6 bases and J by 6 bases, with 15 bases between the two germline ends. From germline, CDR1 is LNHDA and CDR2 SQIVND (reference sequence).

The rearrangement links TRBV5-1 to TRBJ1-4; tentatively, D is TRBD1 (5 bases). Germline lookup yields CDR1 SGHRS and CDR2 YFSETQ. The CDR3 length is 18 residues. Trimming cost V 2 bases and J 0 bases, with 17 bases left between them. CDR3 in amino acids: CASSFQITGTSTNEKLFF. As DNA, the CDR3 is TGCGCCAGCAGCTTTCAGATTACAGGAACATCAACTAATGAAAAACTGTTTTTT.

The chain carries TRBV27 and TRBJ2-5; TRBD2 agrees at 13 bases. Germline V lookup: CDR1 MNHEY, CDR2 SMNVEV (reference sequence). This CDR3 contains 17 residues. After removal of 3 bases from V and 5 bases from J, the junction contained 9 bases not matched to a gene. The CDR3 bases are TGTGCCAGCAGTTTTGGCATAACTAGCGGGGGGGCGGAGACCCAGTACTTC. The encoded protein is CASSFGITSGGAETQYF.

The CDR3, as DNA: TGTGCCTGGTCTTATAGCAATCAGCCCCAGCATTTT. It encodes CAWSYSNQPQHF. The chain employs TRBV30 and TRBJ1-5; D uncertain. The CDR3 consists of 12 residues. CDR1 and CDR2 (germline): GTSNPN, SVGIG (reference sequence). V gave up 5 bases and J gave up 0 bases, with 5 bases separating them.

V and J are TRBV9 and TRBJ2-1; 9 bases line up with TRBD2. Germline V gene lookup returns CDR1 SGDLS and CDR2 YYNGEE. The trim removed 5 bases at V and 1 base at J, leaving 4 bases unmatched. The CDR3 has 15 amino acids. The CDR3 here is CASSQSGGSYNEQFF. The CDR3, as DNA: TGTGCCAGCAGTCAGAGCGGGGGGTCCTACAATGAGCAGTTCTTC.

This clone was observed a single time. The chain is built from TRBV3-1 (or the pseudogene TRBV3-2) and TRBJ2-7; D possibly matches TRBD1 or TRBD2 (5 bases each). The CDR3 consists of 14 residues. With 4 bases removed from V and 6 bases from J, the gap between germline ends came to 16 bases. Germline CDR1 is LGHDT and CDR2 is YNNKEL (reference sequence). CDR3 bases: TGTGCCAGCAGCCCACGGGACCGAGGGGTCGAGCAGTACTTC. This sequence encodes CASSPRDRGVEQYF.

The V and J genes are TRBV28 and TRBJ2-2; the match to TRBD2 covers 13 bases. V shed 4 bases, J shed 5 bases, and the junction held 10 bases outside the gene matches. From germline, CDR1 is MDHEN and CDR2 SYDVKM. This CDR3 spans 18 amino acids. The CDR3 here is CASSSPRTSGSRTGELFF. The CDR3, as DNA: TGTGCCAGCAGTTCTCCCCGGACTAGCGGGAGCAGGACCGGGGAGCTGTTTTTT.

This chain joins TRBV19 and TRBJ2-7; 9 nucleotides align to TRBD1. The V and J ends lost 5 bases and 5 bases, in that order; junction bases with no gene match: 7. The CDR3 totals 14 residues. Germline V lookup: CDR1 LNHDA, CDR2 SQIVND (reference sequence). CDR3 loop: CASSEGQGIDEQYF. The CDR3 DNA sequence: TGTGCCAGTAGTGAGGGACAGGGTATCGACGAGCAGTACTTC.